This is a list of T cell receptor beta chains from one sample in a study of T-cell reconstitution after alpha-beta-depleted transplantation in children. Using its own MiXCR run on the PCR reads, TCRdb lists one record per CDR3 protein. The sample holds about 870,000 distinct CDR3 sequences, roughly 15% seen once. Source: PBMCs, mostly from graft donor cells, taken 360 days after TCRalphabeta/CD19-depleted stem cell transplant. Source of these receptors: a male patient younger than 18 who had a stem cell transplant for acute lymphoblastic leukemia, so the T cells may come from the graft donor. Each CDR3 is given with its conserved first and last residue. The order of the fields is D gene, clone size, J gene, V gene, CDR3 protein, CDR3 DNA. A D gene is named only where the DNA matches it firmly. Size is omitted from some rows. Given values are once, few, many or a class for expanded clones.

d_gene: TRBD2; abundance: few; j_gene: TRBJ2-2; v_gene: TRBV7-2; CDR3aa: CASRRGAGRNTGELFF; CDR3nt: TGTGCCAGCCGGAGAGGAGCGGGACGGAACACCGGGGAGCTGTTTTTT
d_gene: .; abundance: .; j_gene: TRBJ2-6; v_gene: TRBV5-1; CDR3aa: CASSLVVGVGANDLTF; CDR3nt: TGCGCCAGCAGCTTGGTCGTGGGAGTCGGGGCCAACGACCTGACTTTC
d_gene: .; abundance: few; j_gene: TRBJ2-3; v_gene: TRBV5-1; CDR3aa: CASSSKRQIGADTQYF; CDR3nt: TGCGCCAGCAGCTCGAAACGGCAGATTGGGGCAGATACGCAGTATTTT
d_gene: .; abundance: .; j_gene: TRBJ1-3; v_gene: TRBV9; CDR3aa: CASSVSPGSPGNTIYF; CDR3nt: TGTGCCAGCAGCGTATCCCCAGGAAGCCCTGGAAACACCATATATTTT
d_gene: TRBD1; abundance: once; j_gene: TRBJ1-5; v_gene: TRBV6-1; CDR3aa: CASRPLTGGLGQPQHF; CDR3nt: TGTGCCAGCAGACCTCTGACAGGGGGCCTCGGTCAGCCCCAGCATTTT
d_gene: .; abundance: .; j_gene: TRBJ1-2; v_gene: TRBV10-3; CDR3aa: CAISESEADNHGYTF; CDR3nt: TGTGCCATCAGTGAATCGGAGGCCGACAACCATGGCTACACCTTC
d_gene: .; abundance: few; j_gene: TRBJ1-5; v_gene: TRBV25-1; CDR3aa: CASSECRVTNQPQHF; CDR3nt: TGTGCCAGCAGTGAATGTCGGGTGACCAATCAGCCCCAGCATTTT
d_gene: TRBD2; abundance: few; j_gene: TRBJ2-7; v_gene: TRBV5-1; CDR3aa: CASSPGLAGVTDEQYF; CDR3nt: TGCGCCAGCAGCCCCGGACTAGCGGGAGTTACCGACGAGCAGTACTTC
d_gene: .; abundance: .; j_gene: TRBJ1-2; v_gene: TRBV20-1; CDR3aa: CSATLLGDYGYTF; CDR3nt: TGCAGTGCTACCCTTTTGGGGGACTATGGCTACACCTTC
d_gene: .; abundance: few; j_gene: TRBJ2-3; v_gene: TRBV2; CDR3aa: CASSEQNTQYF; CDR3nt: TGTGCCAGCAGTGAACAGAATACGCAGTATTTT
d_gene: .; abundance: many; j_gene: TRBJ2-7; v_gene: TRBV7-9; CDR3aa: CASSLEPIREQYF; CDR3nt: TGTGCCAGCAGCTTAGAGCCAATAAGGGAGCAGTACTTC
d_gene: .; abundance: .; j_gene: TRBJ1-3; v_gene: TRBV4-1; CDR3aa: CASSRLPWGQDTIYF; CDR3nt: TGCGCCAGCAGCCGACTTCCTTGGGGGCAGGACACCATATATTTT
d_gene: .; abundance: many; j_gene: TRBJ2-2; v_gene: TRBV7-9; CDR3aa: CASSLPAGELFF; CDR3nt: TGTGCCAGCAGCTTACCAGCCGGGGAGCTGTTTTTT
d_gene: TRBD2; abundance: .; j_gene: TRBJ2-3; v_gene: TRBV24-1; CDR3aa: CATSDGLADTQYF; CDR3nt: TGTGCCACCAGTGATGGACTAGCGGACACGCAGTATTTT
d_gene: .; abundance: few; j_gene: TRBJ2-5; v_gene: TRBV4-1; CDR3aa: CASSQVGPGVVETQYF; CDR3nt: TGCGCCAGCAGCCAAGTTGGTCCAGGGGTTGTTGAGACCCAGTACTTC
d_gene: .; abundance: few; j_gene: TRBJ2-7; v_gene: TRBV21-1; CDR3aa: CATQDGEQYF; CDR3nt: TGTGCCACCCAGGACGGTGAGCAGTACTTC